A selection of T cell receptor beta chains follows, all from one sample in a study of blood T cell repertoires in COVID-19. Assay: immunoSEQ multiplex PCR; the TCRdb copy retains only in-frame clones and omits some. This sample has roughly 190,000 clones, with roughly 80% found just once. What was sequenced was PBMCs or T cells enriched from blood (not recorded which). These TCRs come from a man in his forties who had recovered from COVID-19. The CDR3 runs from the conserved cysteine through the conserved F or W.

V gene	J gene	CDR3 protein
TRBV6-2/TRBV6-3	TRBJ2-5	CASSYTLQGQETQYF
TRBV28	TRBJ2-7	CASSKSGGLVSEQYF
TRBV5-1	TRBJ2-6	CASSLAPHSGANVLTF
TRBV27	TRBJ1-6	CASSLSKGSVNSPLHF
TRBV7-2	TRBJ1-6	CASSLNSGGGSPLHF
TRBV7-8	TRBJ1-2	CASSLAPQGKGGYTF
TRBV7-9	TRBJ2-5	CASSGAWKTQYF
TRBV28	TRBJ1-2	CASSSPYGYTF
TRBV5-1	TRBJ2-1	CASSLGLADSSYNEQFF
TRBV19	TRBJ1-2	CASAAFGGLDSWGYTF
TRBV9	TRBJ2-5	CASSVSPSLAGGQETQYF
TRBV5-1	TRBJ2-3	CASSSGTSGTGTDTQYF
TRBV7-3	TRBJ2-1	CASSSRPGLAGNEQFF
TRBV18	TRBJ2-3	CASSRLATVGDTQYF
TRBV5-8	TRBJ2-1	CASSLWAGDYNEQFF
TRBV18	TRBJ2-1	CASSPVSGSYNEQFF
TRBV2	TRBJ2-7	CASIQDSNGEQYF
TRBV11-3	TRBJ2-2	CASSSDRVGGGELFF
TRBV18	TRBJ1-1	CASSPSRSERAPTEAFF
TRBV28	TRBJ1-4	CASSLNGQGVFF
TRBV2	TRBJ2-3	CASLSNSVTDTQYF
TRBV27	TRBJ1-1	CASRSGSGRGPTEAFF
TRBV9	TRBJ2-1	CASSARVHNEQFF
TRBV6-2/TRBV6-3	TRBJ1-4	CASSLLSPGGEKLFF
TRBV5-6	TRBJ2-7	CASSLGPEYEQYF
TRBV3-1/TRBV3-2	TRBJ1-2	CASSQDIATGYGYTF
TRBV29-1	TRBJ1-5	CSVAGNRNQPQHF
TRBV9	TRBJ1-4	CASSSRGPGEKLFF
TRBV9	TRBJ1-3	CASRKSSSGNTIYF
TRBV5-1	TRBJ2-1	CASSRDRAYNEQFF
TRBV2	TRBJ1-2	CASSVQGSGGYTF
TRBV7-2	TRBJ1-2	CASSLPQIYGYTF
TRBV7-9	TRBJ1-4	CASSPSGNEKLFF
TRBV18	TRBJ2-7	CASSPGASASSYEQYF
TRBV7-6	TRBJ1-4	CASSPTRQGLNEKLFF
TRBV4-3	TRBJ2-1	CASSQEGSGLQFF
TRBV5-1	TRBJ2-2	CASSPRDRRNTGELFF
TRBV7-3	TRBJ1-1	CASSSGMNTEAFF
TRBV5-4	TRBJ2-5	CASSFGQGPAETQYF
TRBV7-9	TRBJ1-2	CASSISGILSYGYTF
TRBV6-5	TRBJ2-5	CASSGPGHLQETQYF
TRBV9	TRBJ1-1	CASSVGDRAAPEAFF